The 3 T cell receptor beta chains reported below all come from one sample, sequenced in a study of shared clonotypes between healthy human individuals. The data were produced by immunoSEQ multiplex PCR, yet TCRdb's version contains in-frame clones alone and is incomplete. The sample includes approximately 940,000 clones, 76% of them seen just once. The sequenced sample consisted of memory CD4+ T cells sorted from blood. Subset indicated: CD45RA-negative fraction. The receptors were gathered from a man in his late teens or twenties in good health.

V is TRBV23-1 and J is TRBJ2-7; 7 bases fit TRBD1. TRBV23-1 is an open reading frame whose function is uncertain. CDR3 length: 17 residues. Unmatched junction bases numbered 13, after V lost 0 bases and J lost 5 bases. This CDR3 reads CASSQSPGQPQENEQYF. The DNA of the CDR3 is TGCGCCAGCAGTCAATCCCCGGGACAGCCCCAGGAAAACGAGCAGTACTTC.

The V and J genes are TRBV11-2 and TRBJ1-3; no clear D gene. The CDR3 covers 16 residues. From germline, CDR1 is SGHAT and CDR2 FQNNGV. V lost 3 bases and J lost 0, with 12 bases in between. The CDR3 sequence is CASSFSDQSSGNTIYF. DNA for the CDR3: TGTGCCAGCAGCTTTTCTGACCAGAGCTCTGGAAACACCATATATTTT.

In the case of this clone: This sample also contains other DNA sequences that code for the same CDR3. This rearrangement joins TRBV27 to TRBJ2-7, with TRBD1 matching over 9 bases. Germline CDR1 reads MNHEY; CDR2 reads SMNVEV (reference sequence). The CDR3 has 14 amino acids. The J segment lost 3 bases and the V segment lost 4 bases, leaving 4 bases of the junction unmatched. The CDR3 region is CASSYRTGVYEQYF. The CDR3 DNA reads TGTGCCAGCAGTTATAGGACAGGGGTCTACGAGCAGTACTTC.